One and the same sample provided the 11 T cell receptor beta chains below, sequenced in a study of T cell responses to AZD1222 COVID-19 vaccine. Sequenced by immunoSEQ multiplex PCR; TCRdb stores in-frame clones only, minus some. The sample includes fewer than 120,000 clones, about 90% of them seen just once. Specimen: peripheral blood, collected 28 days after the second AZD1222 dose. The receptor source for this set is an adult who received the AZD1222 COVID-19 vaccine.

This chain links TRBV7-9 with TRBJ2-6; D remains ambiguous. The CDR3 sequence is 17 residues long. From germline, CDR1 is SEHNR and CDR2 FQNEAQ (reference sequence). V was cut by 6 bases and J by 2 bases, with 17 bases left in between. The CDR3 here is CASSPGSLRPGANVLTF. The DNA of the CDR3 is TGTGCCAGCAGTCCCGGGTCTCTCCGTCCTGGGGCCAACGTCCTGACTTTC. Full variable domain (missing parts from reference TRBV7-9 and TRBJ2-6): DTGVSQNPRHKITKRGQNVTFRCDPISEHNRLYWYRQTLGQGPEFLTYFQNEAQLEKSRLLSDRFSAERPKGSFSTLEIQRTEQGDSAMYLCASSPGSLRPGANVLTFGAGSRLTVL.

The chain carries TRBV7-8 and TRBJ1-1; 8 bases line up with TRBD1. V lost 1 base to trimming and J lost 8 bases; unmatched junction nucleotides: 0. The CDR3 extends over 12 amino acids. The germline gives CDR1 SGHVS, CDR2 FQNEAQ. In nucleotides, the CDR3 is TGTGCCAGCAGCTTAGGACAGGGGGAAGCTTTCTTT. This codes for CASSLGQGEAFF.

The chain recombines TRBV11-3 with TRBJ2-5; D is unresolved. The CDR3 is made up of 11 amino acids. V gave up 5 bases and J gave up 2 bases, with 3 bases separating them. The germline V gene has CDR1 SGHNT and CDR2 YENEEA. The CDR3 sequence is CASSRQETQYF. The CDR3 nucleotides read TGTGCCAGCAGCCGACAAGAGACCCAGTACTTC.

This clone was detected a few times. The chain couples TRBV29-1 to TRBJ1-3; D is uncertain. Trimming left V 3 bases short and J 0 bases short, with 9 bases between. The CDR3 runs to 14 residues. CDR1 is SQVTM and CDR2 is ANQGSEA in the germline V gene. Here the CDR3 DNA reads TGCAGCGTTGAGCCTCAACGCTCTGGAAACACCATATATTTT. Its translation: CSVEPQRSGNTIYF.

The rearrangement links TRBV7-9 to TRBJ2-7; TRBD1 is a possible D gene (5 bases). V shed 5 bases and J shed 1 base, with 12 bases lying between them. The germline V gene has CDR1 SEHNR and CDR2 FQNEAQ (reference sequence). The CDR3 sequence is 14 residues long. The chain's CDR3 is CASSDTQGSYEQYF. DNA of the CDR3: TGTGCCAGCAGCGACACCCAGGGTTCCTACGAGCAGTACTTC.

This rearrangement joins TRBV7-8 to TRBJ2-7, with D perhaps matching TRBD1 (5 bases). Trimming removed 2 bases at V and 1 base at J, with 12 bases between. The CDR3 loop spans 15 amino acids. Germline loops: CDR1 SGHVS, CDR2 FQNEAQ. CDR3 sequence: CASSLYQGPSYEQYF. In nucleotides, the CDR3 is TGTGCCAGCAGCTTATACCAGGGTCCGTCCTACGAGCAGTACTTC.

The chain joins TRBV5-1 to TRBJ2-7, with 9 nucleotides matching TRBD2. J lost 4 bases, V lost 1 base, and 9 bases had no gene match. CDR3 size: 16 residues. Germline V gene sequence: CDR1 SGHRS, CDR2 YFSETQ. DNA for the CDR3: TGCGCCAGCAGCTTGAGTTTAGCGGGGGCATTATACGAGCAGTACTTC. It translates to CASSLSLAGALYEQYF. Drawing the rest from reference TRBV5-1 and TRBJ2-7, the complete variable domain is KAGVTQTPRYLIKTRGQQVTLSCSPISGHRSVSWYQQTPGQGLQFLFEYFSETQRNKGNFPGRFSGRQFSNSRSEMNVSTLELGDSALYLCASSLSLAGALYEQYFGPGTRLTVT.

The J gene is TRBJ2-3, the V gene TRBV2; D is ambiguous. Looked up from germline, CDR1 is SNHLY and CDR2 is FYNNEI. Trimming shortened V by 7 bases and J by 6 bases, and 17 bases separated the two germline ends. The CDR3 runs 14 residues. In nucleotides, the CDR3 is TGTGCCAGCACGGGTCGGTCCAGTAGGGATACGCAGTATTTT. It codes for CASTGRSSRDTQYF.

This clone has a single count. The chain has TRBV2 and TRBJ1-2; D gene uncertain. The CDR3 has 11 amino acids. Per germline, CDR1 SNHLY and CDR2 FYNNEI. V gave up 5 bases and J gave up 8 bases, with 9 bases separating them. The CDR3 spells CASSREGGYTF. For the CDR3, the DNA is TGTGCCAGCAGTAGAGAAGGAGGCTACACCTTC.

The V and J genes are TRBV18 and TRBJ1-6; D remains ambiguous. The CDR3 spans 12 residues. V was cut by 5 bases and J by 14 bases, with 13 bases left in between. Germline V gene lookup returns CDR1 KGHSH and CDR2 LQKENI. CDR3 protein: CASSEVNGTLHF. The CDR3 bases are TGTGCCAGCTCAGAGGTTAACGGGACCCTCCACTTT.

This chain uses TRBV6-1 with TRBJ1-1; D is unclear. This CDR3 region has 13 residues. Trimming removed 3 bases at V and 4 bases at J, with 9 bases between. Germline CDR1 MNHNS, CDR2 SASEGT. This chain's CDR3 is CASSEPELTEAFF. CDR3 nucleotides: TGTGCCAGCAGTGAGCCGGAACTCACTGAAGCTTTCTTT.